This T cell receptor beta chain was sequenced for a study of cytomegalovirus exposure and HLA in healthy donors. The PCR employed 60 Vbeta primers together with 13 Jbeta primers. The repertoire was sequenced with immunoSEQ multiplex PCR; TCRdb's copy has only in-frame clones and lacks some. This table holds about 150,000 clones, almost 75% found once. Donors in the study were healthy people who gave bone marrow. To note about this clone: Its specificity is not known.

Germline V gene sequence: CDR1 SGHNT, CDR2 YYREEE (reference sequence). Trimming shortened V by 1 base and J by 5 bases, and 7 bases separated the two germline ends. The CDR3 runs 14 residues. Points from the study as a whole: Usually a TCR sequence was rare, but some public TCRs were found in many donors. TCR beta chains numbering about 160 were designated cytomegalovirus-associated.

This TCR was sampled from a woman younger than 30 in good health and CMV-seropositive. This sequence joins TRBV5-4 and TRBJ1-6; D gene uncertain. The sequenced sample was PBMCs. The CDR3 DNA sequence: TGTGCCAGCAGCTTGTGGCAAAATAATTCACCCCTCCACTTT. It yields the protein CASSLWQNNSPLHF.